This is a list of T cell receptor beta chains from one sample in a study of T-cell memory formation after mild COVID-19. TCRdb itself ran the 5' RACE reads through MiXCR, one entry per CDR3 protein. Of 350,000 to 450,000 distinct CDR3 sequences in the sample, around 27% were seen once. Material for sequencing was PBMCs or a T cell subset sorted from them (not recorded which). Every receptor here comes from an adult woman who had mild COVID-19 (a few samples of this study predate the infection). Cell type and time point are not known. Both conserved end residues are part of each CDR3. D genes are given only for firm matches. Part of the rows lack a size; the others show once, few, many or a class for expanded clones.

CDR3 DNA	CDR3 protein	V gene	D gene	J gene	clone size
TGTGCCAGCAGACGGGACACCCAGCAGTTCTTC	CASRRDTQQFF	TRBV6-5	.	TRBJ2-1	.
TGCAGTGCGTACCAACAGGGGGCCGCTGAAGCTTTCTTT	CSAYQQGAAEAFF	TRBV20-1	TRBD1	TRBJ1-1	.
TGTGCCAGCTCACCGGTGACTAACACAGATACGCAGTATTTT	CASSPVTNTDTQYF	TRBV18	.	TRBJ2-3	once
TGCAGTGCTTGGGGCGGGAATTACAATGAGCAGTTCTTC	CSAWGGNYNEQFF	TRBV20-1	.	TRBJ2-1	few
TGCGCCAGCAGCCAAATCCTTACGGGCACAGATACGCAGTATTTT	CASSQILTGTDTQYF	TRBV4-1	.	TRBJ2-3	.
TGTGCCAGCAGCACCGGGATACAGGGGGCAACAGATACGCAGTATTTT	CASSTGIQGATDTQYF	TRBV7-9	TRBD1	TRBJ2-3	.
TGTGCCAGCCTTATGGCAGGGGGCACTGAAGCTTTCTTT	CASLMAGGTEAFF	TRBV27	TRBD1	TRBJ1-1	once
TGCGCCAGCAGCGATGGACAGGGCGGATACGAGCAGTACTTC	CASSDGQGGYEQYF	TRBV5-1	TRBD1	TRBJ2-7	.
TGTGCCAGCAGCTCCCCGGTCGGGGCAGATACGCAGTATTTT	CASSSPVGADTQYF	TRBV7-6	.	TRBJ2-3	.
TGTGCCAGCAGCCCTAGTATTTACTCTGAGACCCAGTACTTC	CASSPSIYSETQYF	TRBV9	.	TRBJ2-5	.
TGCAGCGCCACGGCCTCTGGGACAGCCAACACTGAAGCTTTCTTT	CSATASGTANTEAFF	TRBV29-1	TRBD1	TRBJ1-1	once
TGTGCCAGTAGTATTCTGGGGGCGGGTGGCTACACCTTC	CASSILGAGGYTF	TRBV19	.	TRBJ1-2	.
TGCAGCGTGTCCCGAAACCACGGTGAGCAGTTCTTC	CSVSRNHGEQFF	TRBV29-1	.	TRBJ2-1	.
TGTGCCAGCAGCCACGGGACAACCACCGGGGAGCTGTTTTTT	CASSHGTTTGELFF	TRBV7-2	.	TRBJ2-2	.
TGTGCCAGCAGTTCGCCCGACAGGGGGTTAACCTACGAGCAGTACTTC	CASSSPDRGLTYEQYF	TRBV6-6	TRBD1	TRBJ2-7	few
TGCGCCAGCAGCCAAGACGGGATCAGGGGAACTAATGAAAAACTGTTTTTT	CASSQDGIRGTNEKLFF	TRBV4-3	.	TRBJ1-4	few
TGTGCCAGCAGTTTTCGAACAGGGGGTGAGACCCAGTACTTC	CASSFRTGGETQYF	TRBV28	TRBD1	TRBJ2-5	.
TGTGCCAGCAGCTTTCGACAGGGAGGTAGTAGTGAGCAGTTCTTC	CASSFRQGGSSEQFF	TRBV12-3/TRBV12-4	.	TRBJ2-1	.
TGTGCCAGCTCACCAGGGGGCATGGGAAATGAGCAGTTCTTC	CASSPGGMGNEQFF	TRBV18	.	TRBJ2-1	.
TGCAGCGTTACGCCCGGGACAGGCTTAAGGGTAGGCGGTTTCAATGAGCAGTTCTTC	CSVTPGTGLRVGGFNEQFF	TRBV29-1	TRBD1	TRBJ2-1	.
TGTGCCAGCAGTTGGGACGGTTTGAACACTGAAGCTTTCTTT	CASSWDGLNTEAFF	TRBV2	.	TRBJ1-1	few
TGTGCCAGCAGCTTAGCCTGGTATATGGGGACAGGGGGCACAGATACGCAGTATTTT	CASSLAWYMGTGGTDTQYF	TRBV7-8	TRBD1	TRBJ2-3	few
TGTGCCAGCAGCCCCAAGGGCGGGAGGAGCAATGAGCAGTTCTTC	CASSPKGGRSNEQFF	TRBV7-2	TRBD2	TRBJ2-1	.
TGTGCCACCAGTGATCCTAGCACAGGGACGGCCTACAATGAGCAGTTCTTC	CATSDPSTGTAYNEQFF	TRBV24-1	.	TRBJ2-1	.
TGTGCCAGCTTTGCCGGGACTAGCGCCGGGGAGCTGTTTTTT	CASFAGTSAGELFF	TRBV6-5	TRBD2	TRBJ2-2	.
TGCGCCAGCAGCTTGGGTGGGGTTAGCTATGGCTACACCTTC	CASSLGGVSYGYTF	TRBV5-1	.	TRBJ1-2	.
TGTGCCAGCAGCCAGGGACAGGGGATAGAGACCCAGTACTTC	CASSQGQGIETQYF	TRBV3-1	TRBD1	TRBJ2-5	.
TGTGCCAGCAGCCTAGGGACGGGGAGCTCTGGAAACACCATATATTTT	CASSLGTGSSGNTIYF	TRBV7-3	.	TRBJ1-3	.
TGCAGTGCTAGAGATCGTGACGGGGGGCACACTGAAGCTTTCTTT	CSARDRDGGHTEAFF	TRBV20-1	.	TRBJ1-1	.
TGTGCCTCGCAAGGGGGCGGTGAGCAGTTCTTC	CASQGGGEQFF	TRBV7-3	TRBD1	TRBJ2-1	few
TGCAGTGCCACCATCGGGGAGCAGTACTTC	CSATIGEQYF	TRBV20-1	.	TRBJ2-7	few